This entry is about one TCR beta chain. This record belongs to a study of blood T cell repertoires in COVID-19. Study-wide background: Whether acute or convalescent, the COVID-19 samples came from the United States, Italy and Spain.

With 0 bases removed from V and 1 base from J, the gap between germline ends came to 8 bases. There are 15 residues in the CDR3. Germline lookup yields CDR1 SGHRS and CDR2 YFSETQ. Original processing notes: Amplification from reference gene primers served as the basis for estimated nucleated cell counts. Method: immunoSEQ multiplex PCR; TCRdb's copy keeps in-frame clones and lacks some. That table furnishes V, J and clone size, whereas the DNA furnished D and trimming. The sample gives approximately 89,000 clones, approximately 80% of which show up once; roughly an eighth is in the top ten. The J gene is TRBJ1-5, the V gene TRBV5-1; the D is unclear. This clonotype was obtained from a human donor in a cohort sampled during active COVID-19. Sequenced material: peripheral blood. CDR3 residues: CASSLEAGSNQPQHF. The CDR3 nucleotides are TGCGCCAGCAGCTTGGAGGCGGGGAGCAATCAGCCCCAGCATTTT.